This passage covers 26 T cell receptor beta chains from one sample sequenced in a study of shared clonotypes between healthy human individuals (dated by TCRdb to 2018 to 2020). The library came from the immunoSEQ multiplex PCR assay. TCRdb limited this immuneACCESS table to in-frame rearrangements with V and J called. A share of clones is missing; checked studies link under half to unresolved V genes, and the rest is unexplained. This sample comprises about 2.3 million clones, about nine tenths of them detected only once. 0.37% of the sample rests with the top ten. Sample: naive CD4+ T cells from PBMCs. Read against the paper, the sample's cell subset or site label means: CD45RA+ positively selected. The receptors stem from a man younger than 35 in good health. Some clones in this sample may be carry-over from other donors' samples.

The J gene is TRBJ1-1, the V gene TRBV7-2; D might be TRBD1 (5 bases). CDR3 length: 14 residues. Germline CDR1 reads SGHTA; CDR2 reads FQGNSA. The ends were cut back, 1 base at V and 7 bases at J, with 13 bases in the middle. The CDR3 DNA sequence: TGTGCCAGCAGCTTAGAGGCGGGGCGTGGTGAAGCTTTCTTT. Translation gives CASSLEAGRGEAFF.

V gene TRBV5-4 combines with J gene TRBJ1-4; D remains unclear. Germline assignment: CDR1 SGHNT and CDR2 YYREEE (reference sequence). CDR3 size: 15 residues. V was cut by 0 bases and J by 4 bases, with 10 bases left in between. The CDR3 here is CASSLATEGNEKLFF. CDR3 nucleotide sequence: TGTGCCAGCAGCTTGGCTACGGAAGGTAATGAAAAACTGTTTTTT.

V and J are TRBV7-9 and TRBJ2-6, with D unresolved. This CDR3 is built from 15 residues. Between the trimmed V and J ends, which lost 5 bases and 2 bases, there was a span of 10 bases. In germline, CDR1 is SEHNR, CDR2 FQNEAQ (reference sequence). CDR3 coding DNA: TGTGCCAGCAGCGCCGACTGGGCTGGGGCCAACGTCCTGACTTTC. Translated, it gives CASSADWAGANVLTF.

As concerns this clone: Different DNA sequences within this sample yield the same CDR3. The rearrangement uses TRBV28 and TRBJ2-7; maybe TRBD2 (5 bases). The length of the CDR3 is 13 residues. The germline V gene encodes CDR1 MDHEN and CDR2 SYDVKM. V lost 6 bases and J 5 bases, leaving 14 bases between the germline ends. CDR3 in amino acids: CASSLSGLDEQYF. The CDR3 DNA reads TGTGCCAGCAGCTTGAGCGGACTGGACGAGCAGTACTTC.

The rearrangement links TRBV28 to TRBJ1-2, with TRBD1 matching over 8 bases. Looked up from germline, CDR1 is MDHEN and CDR2 is SYDVKM. J was trimmed by 4 bases and V by 6 bases; bases with no gene match: 13. The CDR3 sequence is 16 residues long. CDR3 amino acids: CASSTTGAELSYGYTF. CDR3 in DNA: TGTGCCAGCAGCACGACAGGGGCCGAGCTCTCCTATGGCTACACCTTC.

CDR3 in DNA: TGTGCCAGCAGTGACGAGGGGCTCTCTGGAAACACCATATATTTT. Its translation is CASSDEGLSGNTIYF. V usage is TRBV9 and J usage is TRBJ1-3; D is perhaps TRBD1 (5 bases). Germline V gene data show CDR1 as SGDLS and CDR2 as YYNGEE. The ends were cut back, 5 bases at V and 0 bases at J, with 12 bases in the middle. CDR3 length equals 15 residues.

The chain employs TRBV4-1 and TRBJ2-7; 14 bases fit TRBD2. CDR3 length: 19 amino acids. Germline CDR1 reads MGHRA; CDR2 reads YSYEKL. J was trimmed by 5 bases and V by 4 bases; bases with no gene match: 16. The CDR3 protein is CASSRLPGTSGSINHEQYF. CDR3 nucleotides: TGCGCCAGCAGCCGACTTCCCGGGACTAGCGGGAGCATTAACCACGAGCAGTACTTC.

J is TRBJ1-5 and V is TRBV19, with 10 bases lining up with TRBD1. The CDR3 sequence is 13 residues long. The junction had 11 bases not matched to a gene; V was cut back by 5 bases and J by 16 bases. CDR1 and CDR2 from the germline V gene are LNHDA and SQIVND (reference sequence). CDR3 amino acids: CASSSIPGQGLHF. CDR3 nucleotide sequence: TGTGCCAGTAGTTCTATCCCGGGACAGGGGCTACATTTT.

V and J are TRBV7-2 and TRBJ2-7, with D hard to call. The CDR3 loop spans 13 amino acids. V lost 2 bases to trimming and J lost 5 bases, with 10 bases between them. Germline CDR1 reads SGHTA; CDR2 reads FQGNSA. CDR3 protein: CASSLLGTNEQYF. The CDR3 DNA reads as TGTGCCAGCAGCTTACTAGGTACCAACGAGCAGTACTTC.

This chain connects TRBV7-9 to TRBJ2-7, with TRBD1 identical over 9 bases. This CDR3 has 15 amino acids. Germline trimming cut 4 bases from V and 5 bases from J; bases unmatched to any gene: 9. CDR1 is SEHNR and CDR2 is FQNEAQ in the germline V gene (reference sequence). CDR3 amino acids: CASSSWDRAADEQYF. The CDR3 bases are TGTGCCAGCAGCTCCTGGGACAGGGCGGCAGACGAGCAGTACTTC. The whole variable domain, remainder taken from reference TRBV7-9 and TRBJ2-7, is DTGVSQNPRHKITKRGQNVTFRCDPISEHNRLYWYRQTLGQGPEFLTYFQNEAQLEKSRLLSDRFSAERPKGSFSTLEIQRTEQGDSAMYLCASSSWDRAADEQYFGPGTRLTVT.

The chain has TRBV4-1 and TRBJ1-5; D is uncertain. Germline V gene data show CDR1 as MGHRA and CDR2 as YSYEKL. Trimming took off 0 bases at V and 7 bases at J, with 10 bases between the two ends. The CDR3 is 14 amino acids. The CDR3 bases are TGCGCCAGCAGCCAAGAGTATGGGCAACAGCCCCAGCATTTT. Its translation: CASSQEYGQQPQHF.

Comment on this clone: Additional DNA sequences in this sample encode the identical CDR3. The gene calls are TRBV6-1 and TRBJ1-1; D is unresolved. This CDR3 has 13 residues. Trimming pared 4 bases from V and 0 bases from J, leaving 6 bases between. Per germline, CDR1 MNHNS and CDR2 SASEGT. The CDR3 here is CASSVAVNTEAFF. In nucleotides, the CDR3 is TGTGCCAGCAGTGTTGCCGTGAACACTGAAGCTTTCTTT.

Comment on this clone: Other nucleotide sequences in the sample specify the same CDR3. The chain joins TRBV6-5 to TRBJ2-1, with 10 bases identical to TRBD2. The CDR3 covers 15 residues. Looked up from germline, CDR1 is MNHEY and CDR2 is SVGAGI. V dropped 4 bases and J dropped 1; count of bases not matched to a gene: 1. DNA for the CDR3: TGTGCCAGCAGTTCTAGCGGGGGTTCCTACAATGAGCAGTTCTTC. Translation gives CASSSSGGSYNEQFF.

The V and J genes are TRBV5-5 and TRBJ2-1; 13 bases agree with TRBD2. J lost 1 base, V lost 3 bases, and 4 bases had no gene match. Germline V gene lookup returns CDR1 SGHKS and CDR2 YYEKEE (reference sequence). The CDR3 runs to 17 residues. The CDR3 protein is CASSSEGLAGSYNEQFF. The CDR3 DNA is TGTGCCAGCAGCTCCGAGGGACTAGCGGGGTCCTACAATGAGCAGTTCTTC.

The chain combines TRBV9 with TRBJ1-3; the D is unclear. This CDR3 is 12 amino acids long. Germline V lookup: CDR1 SGDLS, CDR2 YYNGEE. The ends were cut back, 1 base at V and 4 bases at J, with 3 bases in the middle. In nucleotides, the CDR3 is TGTGCCAGCAGCGTATACGGAAACACCATATATTTT. This gives the protein CASSVYGNTIYF. Full variable domain (missing parts from reference TRBV9 and TRBJ1-3): DSGVTQTPKHLITATGQRVTLRCSPRSGDLSVYWYQQSLDQGLQFLIQYYNGEERAKGNILERFSAQQFPDLHSELNLSSLELGDSALYFCASSVYGNTIYFGEGSWLTVV.

The rearrangement joins TRBV29-1 to TRBJ2-7; 11 bases align to TRBD1. The CDR3 has 15 amino acids. Germline V CDR1 and CDR2: SQVTM, ANQGSEA. With 4 bases clipped from V and 3 bases from J, the junction kept 8 bases outside the gene matches. The CDR3 reads CSVGPSGTGGYEQYF. CDR3 DNA sequence: TGCAGCGTTGGGCCCTCCGGGACAGGGGGCTACGAGCAGTACTTC.

This chain connects TRBV28 to TRBJ1-1; D is ambiguous. CDR1 and CDR2 (germline): MDHEN, SYDVKM. With 2 bases removed from V and 0 bases from J, the gap between germline ends came to 10 bases. The CDR3 has 15 amino acids. In DNA, the CDR3 is TGTGCCAGCAGTTTACCGGGCAGGATGAACACTGAAGCTTTCTTT. Protein sequence: CASSLPGRMNTEAFF.

The chain carries TRBV19 and TRBJ2-3, with 8 bases matching TRBD1. This CDR3 has 15 residues. V shed 5 bases, J shed 1 base, and the junction held 5 bases outside the gene matches. Germline V gene data show CDR1 as LNHDA and CDR2 as SQIVND (reference sequence). CDR3 in DNA: TGTGCCAGTAGTCACCAGGGGGCACGCACAGATACGCAGTATTTT. Encoded protein: CASSHQGARTDTQYF.

This clone was recorded a few times. The chain is built from TRBV11-2 and TRBJ1-2, with TRBD1 as a possible D gene (5 bases). Germline V gene lookup returns CDR1 SGHAT and CDR2 FQNNGV. The germline V and J ends were trimmed by 5 bases and 5 bases, with 15 bases remaining between them. This CDR3 has 14 amino acids. CDR3 sequence reads: CASSPGHAGYGYTF. CDR3 nucleotide sequence: TGTGCCAGCAGCCCCGGACACGCAGGGTATGGCTACACCTTC.

The chain is built from TRBV5-5 and TRBJ2-1; D tentatively reads TRBD1 or TRBD2 (6 bases each). Germline assignment: CDR1 SGHKS and CDR2 YYEKEE (reference sequence). This CDR3 is 14 amino acids long. V was pared by 4 bases and J by 4 bases, with 12 bases between. Here the CDR3 DNA reads TGTGCCAGCAGCGGGGGGCCGGGGTACAATGAGCAGTTCTTC. Protein product: CASSGGPGYNEQFF.

This chain links TRBV5-4 with TRBJ2-7, with unresolved D. CDR1 and CDR2 (germline): SGHNT, YYREEE (reference sequence). The CDR3 loop spans 15 amino acids. The V end was cut by 1 base, the J end by 5 bases, with 16 bases between. Here the CDR3 reads CASSLRPRISNEQYF. The CDR3 nucleotides read TGTGCCAGCAGCTTGAGACCTAGGATTTCGAACGAGCAGTACTTC.

The V call is TRBV5-1, the J call TRBJ1-1; D gene ambiguous. Germline V gene data show CDR1 as SGHRS and CDR2 as YFSETQ. The CDR3 contains 16 residues. V was trimmed by 2 bases and J by 0 bases, leaving 14 bases between them. In DNA, the CDR3 is TGCGCCAGCAGCTTATTTTCTATTGGCCTGAACACTGAAGCTTTCTTT. It codes for CASSLFSIGLNTEAFF.

The rearrangement links TRBV28 to TRBJ1-1, with a weak D call TRBD1 (5 bases). Germline V gene data show CDR1 as MDHEN and CDR2 as SYDVKM. The V end lost 7 bases, the J end lost 1 base, and 13 bases lay between the germline ends. The CDR3 totals 14 residues. In nucleotides, the CDR3 is TGTGCCAGCAAACGGGACGGTACGAACACTGAAGCTTTCTTT. Translating it yields CASKRDGTNTEAFF.

This clone was counted a single time. The chain carries TRBV7-2 and TRBJ2-4, with D uncertain. Trimming cost V 5 bases and J 9 bases, with 14 bases left between them. The CDR3 is made up of 13 amino acids. The germline gives CDR1 SGHTA, CDR2 FQGNSA. The CDR3 protein is CASSLDSPGIQYF. The CDR3, as DNA: TGTGCCAGCAGCCTCGATTCCCCGGGCATTCAGTACTTC. Together with reference TRBV7-2 and TRBJ2-4, the CDR3 gives the full variable domain: GAGVSQSPSNKVTEKGKDVELRCDPISGHTALYWYRQSLGQGLEFLIYFQGNSAPDKSGLPSDRFSAERTGGSVSTLTIQRTQQEDSAVYLCASSLDSPGIQYFGAGTRLSVL.

The chain joins TRBV6-6 to TRBJ2-3; D not resolved. Looked up from germline, CDR1 is MNHNY and CDR2 is SVGAGI (reference sequence). Between the trimmed V and J ends, which lost 5 bases and 0 bases, there was a span of 15 bases. This CDR3 contains 16 residues. The CDR3 nucleotides are TGTGCCAGCAGTCCGCCCCCGGGCTTAAGCACAGATACGCAGTATTTT. Translating it yields CASSPPPGLSTDTQYF.

The chain recombines TRBV9 with TRBJ2-2, with D perhaps assigned TRBD1 or TRBD2 (5 bases each). The CDR3 contains 13 residues. Germline V gene sequence: CDR1 SGDLS, CDR2 YYNGEE. The germline V and J ends were trimmed by 0 bases and 10 bases, with 10 bases remaining between them. Written as DNA, the CDR3 is TGTGCCAGCAGCGTAGCTTGGGGGTCGGAGCTGTTTTTT. As protein: CASSVAWGSELFF.